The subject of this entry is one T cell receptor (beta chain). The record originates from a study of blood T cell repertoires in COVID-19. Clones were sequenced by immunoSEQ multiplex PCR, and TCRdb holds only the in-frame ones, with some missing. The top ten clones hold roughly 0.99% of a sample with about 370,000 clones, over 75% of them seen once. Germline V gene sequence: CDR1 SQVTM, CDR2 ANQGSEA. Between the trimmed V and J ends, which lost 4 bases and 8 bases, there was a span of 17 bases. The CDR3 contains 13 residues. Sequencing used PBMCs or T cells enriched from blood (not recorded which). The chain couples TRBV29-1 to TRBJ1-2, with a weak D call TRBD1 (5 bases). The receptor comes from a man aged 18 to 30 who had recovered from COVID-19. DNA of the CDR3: TGCAGCGTTGGCAGGGATGATATGAAGGGCTACACCTTC. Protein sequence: CSVGRDDMKGYTF.